This T cell receptor (beta chain) was captured by sequencing in a study of T cell changes during pregnancy in multiple sclerosis. Repertoires were generated with immunoSEQ multiplex PCR, while TCRdb's copy carries only in-frame clones and drops some. The sample lists some 120,000 clones, roughly 92% occurring once. Germline CDR1 reads ENHRY; CDR2 reads SYGVKD. The V and J ends lost 7 bases and 0 bases respectively, with 13 bases between them. The CDR3 is 15 amino acids. Source: peripheral blood, taken before pregnancy. The chain employs TRBV10-3 and TRBJ2-1, with D perhaps TRBD2 (5 bases). The TCR sequence derives from a female donor with multiple sclerosis, enrolled in a pregnancy study. CDR3 amino acids: CAITPEGASYNEQFF. The DNA of the CDR3 is TGTGCCATCACACCCGAGGGAGCCTCCTACAATGAGCAGTTCTTC.